The next 31 T cell receptor beta chains were all read from a single sample in a study of CD8 T cells in Susac syndrome. Random hexamers were used to reverse transcribe the RNA input (about 0.45 to 1 ug). TCRdb re-called the immunoSEQ multiplex PCR reads through MiXCR, storing one row per CDR3 protein. Of around 140,000 distinct CDR3 sequences in the sample, approximately 95% are singletons; the top ten hold about 0.15%. Sequencing used CD4+ T cells from PBMCs. Source of these receptors: a human donor with Susac syndrome.

This rearrangement joins TRBV20-1 to TRBJ2-1; D may be TRBD2 (5 bases). CDR3 length: 14 amino acids. Germline-derived CDR1 and CDR2 are DFQATT and SNEGSKA (reference sequence). With 3 bases removed from V and 2 bases from J, the gap between germline ends came to 11 bases. The CDR3, as DNA: TGCAGTGCTAGGGGTAGCGCGACCTACAATGAGCAGTTCTTC. It translates to CSARGSATYNEQFF.

The chain joins TRBV5-1 to TRBJ2-1; TRBD2 matches at 9 bases. J gave up 1 base and V 2 bases, and 22 bases lay outside the gene matches. Per germline, CDR1 SGHRS and CDR2 YFSETQ. The CDR3 runs to 22 residues. The CDR3 loop is CASSLAGGRLAELRGSYNEQFF. The DNA for the CDR3 is TGCGCCAGCAGCTTAGCAGGTGGGAGACTAGCGGAATTGAGGGGATCCTACAATGAGCAGTTCTTC.

The rearrangement links TRBV30 to TRBJ1-6; D not certain. Trimming cost V 0 bases and J 9 bases, with 9 bases left between them. This CDR3 has 13 residues. Germline values: CDR1 GTSNPN, CDR2 SVGIG (reference sequence). This CDR3 is CAWSVERLSPLHF. In nucleotides, the CDR3 is TGTGCCTGGAGTGTTGAGAGGCTTTCACCCCTCCACTTT. Full variable domain (rest looked up from reference TRBV30 and TRBJ1-6): SQTIHQWPATLVQPVGSPLSLECTVEGTSNPNLYWYRQAAGRGLQLLFYSVGIGQISSEVPQNLSASRPQDRQFILSSKKLLLSDSGFYLCAWSVERLSPLHFGNGTRLTVT.

Here the CDR3 DNA reads TGTGCCAGCAGTTTACCCGGACAGGGTAATTACAATGAGCAGTTCTTC. This gives the protein CASSLPGQGNYNEQFF. The V gene is TRBV28, the J gene TRBJ2-1; 8 bases map to TRBD1. CDR1 is MDHEN, CDR2 SYDVKM, per germline. CDR3 length equals 16 residues. With 2 bases clipped from V and 4 bases from J, the junction kept 7 bases outside the gene matches.

The CDR3 loop is CASSWGQLAKNIQYF. The CDR3 region has the DNA TGCGCCAGCAGCTGGGGACAGTTAGCCAAAAACATTCAGTACTTC. V is TRBV5-1 and J is TRBJ2-4; 7 bases match TRBD1. The germline gives CDR1 SGHRS, CDR2 YFSETQ. With V trimmed by 3 bases and J by 0 bases, 3 bases remained unmatched. The CDR3 runs 15 residues.

The chain joins TRBV19 to TRBJ2-2, with TRBD1 matching over 9 bases. This CDR3 spans 16 amino acids. Germline V gene data show CDR1 as LNHDA and CDR2 as SQIVND (reference sequence). V was clipped by 6 bases and J by 5 bases; unmatched bases: 10. CDR3 sequence (DNA): TGTGCCAGTAGCCATTCCAGGACAGGGGAGACCGGGGAGCTGTTTTTT. This codes for CASSHSRTGETGELFF.

J is TRBJ2-1 and V is TRBV25-1; 13 bases are a match to TRBD2. V trimming: 3 bases; J trimming: 3 bases; junction bases outside the gene matches: 8. This CDR3 is 18 amino acids long. Germline loops: CDR1 MGHDK, CDR2 SYGVNS. CDR3 sequence: CASSEVGLAGVFYNEQFF. The CDR3 DNA reads TGTGCCAGCAGTGAGGTAGGACTAGCGGGAGTATTCTACAATGAGCAGTTCTTC.

The V call is TRBV7-9, the J call TRBJ1-6; TRBD1 agrees at 8 bases. The CDR3 covers 15 residues. J was trimmed by 7 bases and V by 5 bases; bases with no gene match: 7. CDR1 and CDR2 (germline): SEHNR, FQNEAQ (reference sequence). The CDR3 DNA reads as TGTGCCAGCAGCCACGGACAGGGTGGAAATTCACCCCTCCACTTT. Encoded protein: CASSHGQGGNSPLHF.

In nucleotides, the CDR3 is TGCGCCAGCAGCCTAATCGCAGGGGGACCGAACACTGAAGCTTTCTTT. As protein: CASSLIAGGPNTEAFF. The chain combines TRBV5-1 with TRBJ1-1, with 7 bases matching TRBD1. The CDR3 consists of 16 residues. CDR1 and CDR2 from the germline V gene are SGHRS and YFSETQ. V shed 4 bases, J shed 1 base, and the junction held 10 bases outside the gene matches.

V usage is TRBV30 and J usage is TRBJ1-1; D not resolved. The CDR3 runs to 13 residues. Germline values: CDR1 GTSNPN, CDR2 SVGIG (reference sequence). V gave up 7 bases and J gave up 0 bases, with 12 bases separating them. CDR3 sequence reads: CAYSRQVNTEAFF. In nucleotides, the CDR3 is TGTGCCTACTCCCGACAAGTGAACACTGAAGCTTTCTTT. Filled out from reference TRBV30 and TRBJ1-1, the complete variable domain reads SQTIHQWPATLVQPVGSPLSLECTVEGTSNPNLYWYRQAAGRGLQLLFYSVGIGQISSEVPQNLSASRPQDRQFILSSKKLLLSDSGFYLCAYSRQVNTEAFFGQGTRLTVV.

The chain has TRBV6-5 and TRBJ2-1; D may be TRBD1 (6 bases). Germline loops: CDR1 MNHEY, CDR2 SVGAGI. The CDR3 totals 15 residues. V lost 4 bases to trimming and J lost 4 bases, with 14 bases between them. CDR3 in amino acids: CASSSQGSPYNEQFF. The CDR3 DNA reads as TGTGCCAGCAGTTCCCAGGGGTCCCCTTACAATGAGCAGTTCTTC.

The chain uses TRBV12-5 and TRBJ2-3; TRBD2 matches 8 bases. Germline V gene sequence: CDR1 LGHNT, CDR2 FRNRAP. V was pared by 8 bases and J by 6 bases, with 10 bases of the junction left unmatched. This CDR3 has 14 amino acids. As DNA, the CDR3 is TGTGCTAGTTTACTAGCGGCCTCCACGGATACGCAGTATTTT. Its translation is CASLLAASTDTQYF.

This clonotype is a singleton in its sample. The chain recombines TRBV28 with TRBJ2-7, with D possibly TRBD1 on 5 matching bases. Germline V lookup: CDR1 MDHEN, CDR2 SYDVKM. The ends were cut back, 3 bases at V and 4 bases at J, with 13 bases in the middle. The CDR3 totals 14 residues. The CDR3 DNA is TGTGCCAGCAGTTTGGCTGGGGCACTTTACGAGCAGTACTTC. Translated, it gives CASSLAGALYEQYF. The full variable domain, completed using reference TRBV28 and TRBJ2-7, is DVKVTQSSRYLVKRTGEKVFLECVQDMDHENMFWYRQDPGLGLRLIYFSYDVKMKEKGDIPEGYSVSREKKERFSLILESASTNQTSMYLCASSLAGALYEQYFGPGTRLTVT.

This chain uses TRBV12-3 or TRBV12-4 with TRBJ1-1; D uncertain. The CDR3 sequence is 11 residues long. V lost 4 bases and J lost 8, with 8 bases in between. In DNA form, the CDR3 reads TGTGCCAGCAGTTACAACGGAGAAGCTTTCTTT. Protein: CASSYNGEAFF.

The chain recombines TRBV6-5 with TRBJ1-5; TRBD1 aligns across 10 bases. Trimming took 6 bases from V and 7 from J; bases not matched to a gene: 9. This CDR3 has 15 residues. CDR1 MNHEY and CDR2 SVGAGI come from the germline V gene. CDR3 residues: CASSFGQGVDQPQHF. The CDR3 DNA is TGTGCCAGCAGCTTCGGACAGGGGGTTGACCAGCCCCAGCATTTT.

The rearrangement uses TRBV11-2 and TRBJ1-3, with D hard to call. Germline CDR1 reads SGHAT; CDR2 reads FQNNGV. V dropped 3 bases and J dropped 2 bases, with 8 bases sitting between them. This CDR3 is 14 amino acids long. The CDR3 protein is CASSFRSAGNTIYF. DNA for the CDR3: TGTGCCAGCAGCTTCCGTTCGGCTGGAAACACCATATATTTT.

The chain employs TRBV20-1 and TRBJ1-6, with D unclear. Looked up from germline, CDR1 is DFQATT and CDR2 is SNEGSKA (reference sequence). Trimming pared 6 bases from V and 6 bases from J, leaving 15 bases between. The CDR3 has 14 amino acids. In DNA, the CDR3 is TGCAGTGCCGGTCTGGTCCCCGTTAATTCACCCCTCCACTTT. Translating gives CSAGLVPVNSPLHF.

The chain links TRBV4-1 to TRBJ1-1, with TRBD1 matching 9 bases. CDR3 size: 14 residues. With V trimmed by 3 bases and J by 5 bases, 4 bases remained unmatched. CDR1 is MGHRA and CDR2 is YSYEKL in the germline V gene. CDR3 bases: TGCGCCAGCAGCCACCCGGGACAGGGTACTGAAGCTTTCTTT. As protein: CASSHPGQGTEAFF.

The rearrangement uses TRBV20-1 and TRBJ1-2, with D possibly being TRBD1 (5 bases). The CDR3 sequence is 14 residues long. From germline, CDR1 is DFQATT and CDR2 SNEGSKA (reference sequence). V lost 2 bases and J lost 2, with 12 bases in between. Here the CDR3 DNA reads TGCAGTGCTAGACGGGCAGGGTGGAACTATGGCTACACCTTC. This gives the protein CSARRAGWNYGYTF.

This clonotype was recorded once. J is TRBJ1-6 and V is TRBV5-4, with D possibly matching TRBD1 (5 bases). The CDR3 runs 13 residues. CDR1 and CDR2 (germline): SGHNT, YYREEE (reference sequence). V was clipped by 0 bases and J by 9 bases, with 7 bases between them. The CDR3 here is CASSLVGVSPLHF. CDR3 in DNA: TGTGCCAGCAGCTTGGTGGGGGTTTCACCCCTCCACTTT.

Only one count was recorded for this clonotype. This chain connects TRBV15 to TRBJ2-1; D may be TRBD2 (5 bases). V was cut by 0 bases and J by 2 bases, with 14 bases left in between. This CDR3 contains 17 residues. Germline V lookup: CDR1 LNHNV, CDR2 YYDKDF (reference sequence). For the CDR3, the DNA is TGTGCCACCAGCAGAGATGGGGTAGCGAAAACCTACAATGAGCAGTTCTTC. Translating gives CATSRDGVAKTYNEQFF.

The rearrangement uses TRBV30 and TRBJ1-2; D uncertain. Germline lookup yields CDR1 GTSNPN and CDR2 SVGIG (reference sequence). The CDR3 is 13 residues long. Trimming removed 2 bases at V and 4 bases at J, with 11 bases between. Here the CDR3 DNA reads TGTGCCTGGAGTCAAGCGCCAGTCTATGGCTACACCTTC. Its protein product is CAWSQAPVYGYTF.

CDR3 residues: CASSEAMDRAGQYF. The CDR3, as DNA: TGTGCCAGCAGTGAAGCGATGGACAGGGCGGGGCAGTACTTC. The V and J genes are TRBV2 and TRBJ2-7; TRBD1 matches at 8 bases. V lost 0 bases to trimming and J lost 9 bases; unmatched junction nucleotides: 7. Per germline, CDR1 SNHLY and CDR2 FYNNEI. The CDR3 extends over 14 amino acids.

The V call is TRBV20-1, the J call TRBJ2-3; no firm D call. V lost 0 bases and J 6 bases, leaving 7 bases between the germline ends. Germline assignment: CDR1 DFQATT and CDR2 SNEGSKA (reference sequence). The CDR3 runs to 12 residues. The CDR3 sequence is CSAREHRDTQYF. The CDR3 DNA sequence: TGCAGTGCTAGAGAGCACCGCGATACGCAGTATTTT.

V and J are TRBV18 and TRBJ2-7, with D perhaps TRBD1 or TRBD2 (5 bases each). In germline, CDR1 is KGHSH, CDR2 LQKENI. The V end was cut by 6 bases, the J end by 0 bases, with 18 bases between. The CDR3 sequence is 16 residues long. This CDR3 reads CASSHTGTLSSYEQYF. The CDR3 DNA reads as TGTGCCAGCTCTCACACCGGGACGTTGAGCTCCTACGAGCAGTACTTC.

In this sample, this clonotype turned up a few times. J is TRBJ2-6 and V is TRBV27; TRBD1 is a possible D gene (6 bases). CDR1 and CDR2 (germline): MNHEY, SMNVEV (reference sequence). The CDR3 sequence is 15 residues long. Trimming left V 5 bases short and J 1 base short, with 9 bases between. In DNA form, the CDR3 reads TGTGCCAGCAGTCCCAGGGGATCTGGGGCCAACGTCCTGACTTTC. The encoded protein is CASSPRGSGANVLTF. The full variable domain, in which reference TRBV27 and TRBJ2-6 provide the parts outside the CDR3, is EAQVTQNPRYLITVTGKKLTVTCSQNMNHEYMSWYRQDPGLGLRQIYYSMNVEVTDKGDVPEGYKVSRKEKRNFPLILESPSPNQTSLYFCASSPRGSGANVLTFGAGSRLTVL.

This chain joins TRBV30 and TRBJ2-3; tentatively, D is TRBD1 (5 bases). The CDR3 loop spans 13 amino acids. V dropped 7 bases and J dropped 0 bases, with 11 bases sitting between them. CDR1 is GTSNPN, CDR2 SVGIG, per germline (reference sequence). CDR3 residues: CASDKSSTDTQYF. The CDR3 region has the DNA TGTGCCTCGGACAAATCTAGCACAGATACGCAGTATTTT.

V gene TRBV2 combines with J gene TRBJ2-1, with 9 bases matching TRBD2. V gave up 8 bases and J gave up 2 bases; unmatched junction bases: 16. The CDR3 has 18 amino acids. Germline V lookup: CDR1 SNHLY, CDR2 FYNNEI. DNA of the CDR3: TGTGCCAGCGGATGGGTTAGCGGGGGCAGCGACGCCTACAATGAGCAGTTCTTC. It encodes CASGWVSGGSDAYNEQFF.

This chain links TRBV29-1 with TRBJ2-6; 11 bases are a match to TRBD2. Trimming removed 5 bases from V and 0 bases from J; junction bases left unmatched: 15. Germline assignment: CDR1 SQVTM and CDR2 ANQGSEA. The CDR3 consists of 20 residues. CDR3 in DNA: TGCAGCGTTTTGGAGGGACTAGCGGTAAAGGTTCGCTCTGGGGCCAACGTCCTGACTTTC. Residues: CSVLEGLAVKVRSGANVLTF.

The chain couples TRBV13 to TRBJ2-7; a possible D gene is TRBD2 (6 bases). Germline CDR1 PRHDT, CDR2 FYEKMQ (reference sequence). The CDR3 sequence is 14 residues long. The ends were cut back, 9 bases at V and 5 bases at J, with 20 bases in the middle. CDR3 in amino acids: CASSMGLRGDEQYF. CDR3 nucleotide sequence: TGTGCCAGTTCCATGGGACTTCGGGGCGACGAGCAGTACTTC.

The J gene is TRBJ2-7, the V gene TRBV3-1, with no clear D. Trimming pared 1 base from V and 6 bases from J, leaving 13 bases between. CDR3 size: 14 residues. Germline CDR1 LGHDT, CDR2 YNNKEL (reference sequence). Here the CDR3 DNA reads TGTGCCAGCAGCCAAGGAATGGGGAAGGGCGAGCAGTACTTC. It specifies CASSQGMGKGEQYF.